Sequencing of this T cell receptor beta chain was carried out in a study of T cell responses to AZD1222 COVID-19 vaccine. Findings of the study overall: Among AZD1222 vaccinees, only six or seven were seropositive at baseline. A mostly white British donor set with more females was recruited, and clonal diversity was possibly underestimated. Spike-specific TCR breadth and depth went up after people got two AZD1222 doses.

Sequencing was performed with immunoSEQ multiplex PCR; in TCRdb, only in-frame clones are kept and a portion is missing. The data show tens of thousands of clones, 88% seen once. Points on this clone: Its specificity is unknown.

CDR1 is LNHDA and CDR2 is SQIVND in the germline V gene (reference sequence). The CDR3 covers 13 residues. V gave up 3 bases and J gave up 5 bases, with 10 bases separating them. Specimen: peripheral blood, collected on day 0 of MenACWY control vaccination. V usage is TRBV19 and J usage is TRBJ1-2; unclear D gene. The source of this sequence is an adult in good health. CDR3 in DNA: TGTGCCAGTAGTATGAGTACGGAATATGGCTACACCTTC. Translated, it gives CASSMSTEYGYTF.